This passage covers 6 T cell receptor beta chains from one sample sequenced in a study of cytomegalovirus exposure and HLA in healthy donors. Profiled with immunoSEQ multiplex PCR; TCRdb holds only in-frame clones, not every one. Of a few hundred thousand clones in the sample, roughly 88% are singletons; the top ten hold over 0.7%. Sequenced: PBMCs. All receptors come from a woman under 30 in good health and CMV-seronegative.

The chain combines TRBV19 with TRBJ2-6; D perhaps matches TRBD1 (6 bases). The CDR3 extends over 15 amino acids. Germline CDR1 LNHDA, CDR2 SQIVND (reference sequence). Trimming left V 1 base short and J 2 bases short, with 6 bases between. For the CDR3, the DNA is TGTGCCAGTAGTATAGGGACAGCTGGGGCCAACGTCCTGACTTTC. Residues: CASSIGTAGANVLTF. Drawing the rest from reference TRBV19 and TRBJ2-6, the complete variable domain is DGGITQSPKYLFRKEGQNVTLSCEQNLNHDAMYWYRQDPGQGLRLIYYSQIVNDFQKGDIAEGYSVSREKKESFPLTVTSAQKNPTAFYLCASSIGTAGANVLTFGAGSRLTVL.

The chain couples TRBV9 to TRBJ2-2; 9 bases fit TRBD1. J gave up 1 base and V 4 bases, and 5 bases lay outside the gene matches. The CDR3 contains 16 residues. The germline gives CDR1 SGDLS, CDR2 YYNGEE. This CDR3 reads CASSFRTGENTGELFF. The CDR3 DNA reads TGTGCCAGCAGCTTCCGGACAGGGGAGAACACCGGGGAGCTGTTTTTT.

The chain carries TRBV25-1 and TRBJ2-3, with D possibly being TRBD2 (6 bases). The CDR3 consists of 15 residues. CDR1 is MGHDK and CDR2 is SYGVNS in the germline V gene. V was cut by 4 bases and J by 6 bases, with 17 bases left in between. In DNA form, the CDR3 reads TGTGCCAGCAGTGGGTCGACTAGACAAGGGGATACGCAGTATTTT. Residues: CASSGSTRQGDTQYF.

This clone has just one count. V is TRBV28 and J is TRBJ1-3, with a possible D match to TRBD1 (6 bases). The V end lost 4 bases, the J end lost 3 bases, and 13 bases lay between the germline ends. Looked up from germline, CDR1 is MDHEN and CDR2 is SYDVKM. This CDR3 region has 15 residues. CDR3: CASSWYRADGNTIYF. The CDR3 DNA sequence: TGTGCCAGCAGTTGGTACAGGGCTGATGGAAACACCATATATTTT.

This chain links TRBV11-2 with TRBJ1-1, with 7 bases lining up with TRBD1. Germline assignment: CDR1 SGHAT and CDR2 FQNNGV. V shed 4 bases, J shed 4 bases, and the junction held 21 bases outside the gene matches. This CDR3 region has 19 residues. The CDR3 DNA reads as TGTGCCAGCAGCTCCATACGACAGGGCGAACTGTCACCGATCACTGAAGCTTTCTTT. Protein: CASSSIRQGELSPITEAFF.

The V call is TRBV11-2, the J call TRBJ2-7; 11 bases match TRBD2. Germline-derived CDR1 and CDR2 are SGHAT and FQNNGV. Trimming took 3 bases from V and 4 from J; bases not matched to a gene: 5. The CDR3 is 15 residues long. The CDR3 region has the DNA TGTGCCAGCAGCTTGTTGGGACTAGCGGTTTACGAGCAGTACTTC. Encoded protein: CASSLLGLAVYEQYF.